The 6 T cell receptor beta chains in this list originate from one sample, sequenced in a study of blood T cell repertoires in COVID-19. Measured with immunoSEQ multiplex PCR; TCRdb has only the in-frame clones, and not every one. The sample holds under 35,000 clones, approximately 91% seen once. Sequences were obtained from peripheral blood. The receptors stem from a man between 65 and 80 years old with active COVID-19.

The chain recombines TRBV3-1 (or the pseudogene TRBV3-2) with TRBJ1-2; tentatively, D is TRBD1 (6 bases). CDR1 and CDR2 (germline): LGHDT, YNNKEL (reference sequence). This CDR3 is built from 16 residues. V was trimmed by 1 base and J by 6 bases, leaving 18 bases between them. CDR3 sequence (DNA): TGTGCCAGCAGCCAAGGGGGTATACAGGGAGTGGATGGCTACACCTTC. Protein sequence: CASSQGGIQGVDGYTF.

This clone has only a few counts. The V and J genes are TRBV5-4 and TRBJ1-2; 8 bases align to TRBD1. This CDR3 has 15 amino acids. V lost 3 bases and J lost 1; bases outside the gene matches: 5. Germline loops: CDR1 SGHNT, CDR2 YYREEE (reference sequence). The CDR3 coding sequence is TGTGCCAGCAGCTCCGGACAGGGATTTAACTATGGCTACACCTTC. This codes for CASSSGQGFNYGYTF.

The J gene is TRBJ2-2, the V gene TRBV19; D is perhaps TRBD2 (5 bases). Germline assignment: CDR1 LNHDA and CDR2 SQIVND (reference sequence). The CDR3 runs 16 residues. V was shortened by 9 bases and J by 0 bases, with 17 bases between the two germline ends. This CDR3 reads CASDNPTRPNTGELFF. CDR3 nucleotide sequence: TGTGCCAGCGACAACCCCACTAGGCCGAACACCGGGGAGCTGTTTTTT.

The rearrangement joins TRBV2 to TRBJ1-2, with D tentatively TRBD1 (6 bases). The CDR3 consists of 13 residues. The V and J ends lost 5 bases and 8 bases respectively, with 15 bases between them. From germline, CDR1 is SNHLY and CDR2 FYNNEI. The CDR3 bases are TGTGCCAGCAGTTGGACAGTTGAAGGAGGCTACACCTTC. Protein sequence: CASSWTVEGGYTF.

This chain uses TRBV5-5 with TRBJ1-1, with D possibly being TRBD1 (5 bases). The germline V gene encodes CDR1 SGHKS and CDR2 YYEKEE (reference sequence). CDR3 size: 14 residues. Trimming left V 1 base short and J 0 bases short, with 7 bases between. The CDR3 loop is CASSLQDMNTEAFF. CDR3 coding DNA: TGTGCCAGCAGCTTGCAGGACATGAACACTGAAGCTTTCTTT.

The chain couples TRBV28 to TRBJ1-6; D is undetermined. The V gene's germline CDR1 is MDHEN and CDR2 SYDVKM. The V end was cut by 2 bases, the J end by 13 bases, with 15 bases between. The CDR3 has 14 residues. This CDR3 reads CASSLAYEGYPLHF. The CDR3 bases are TGTGCCAGCAGTTTAGCCTACGAGGGTTACCCCCTCCACTTT.